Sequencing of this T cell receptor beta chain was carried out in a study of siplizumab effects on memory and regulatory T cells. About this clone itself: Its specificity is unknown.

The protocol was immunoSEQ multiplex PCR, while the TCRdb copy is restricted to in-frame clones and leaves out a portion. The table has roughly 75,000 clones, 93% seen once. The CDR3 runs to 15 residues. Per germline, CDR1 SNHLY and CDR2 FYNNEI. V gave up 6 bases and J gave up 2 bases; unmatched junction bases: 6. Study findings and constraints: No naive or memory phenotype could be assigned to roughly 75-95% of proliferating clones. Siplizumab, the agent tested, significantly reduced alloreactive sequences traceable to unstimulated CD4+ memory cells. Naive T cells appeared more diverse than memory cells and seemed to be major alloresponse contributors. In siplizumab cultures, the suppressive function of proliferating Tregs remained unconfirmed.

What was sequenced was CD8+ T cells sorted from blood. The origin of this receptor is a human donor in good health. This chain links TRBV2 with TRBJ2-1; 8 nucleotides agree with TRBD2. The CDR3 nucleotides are TGTGCCAGCAGAGGTGGTAGCGGGGCCTACAATGAGCAGTTCTTC. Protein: CASRGGSGAYNEQFF.